The 18 T cell receptor beta chains reported below all come from one sample, sequenced in a study of blood T cell repertoires in COVID-19. Profiling relied on immunoSEQ multiplex PCR, and the TCRdb table lists in-frame clones only, not all of them. The sample comprises roughly 65,000 clones, roughly three quarters of which are singletons, and approximately 15% rests with the top ten. Sequencing was carried out using peripheral blood. The receptors come from a man between 60 and 70 years old with acute or convalescent COVID-19.

The chain has TRBV5-6 and TRBJ2-1, with no clear D. The CDR3 length is 12 residues. CDR1 SGHDT and CDR2 YYEEEE come from the germline V gene. Trimming took 2 bases from V and 7 from J, leaving 7 bases between them. The CDR3 protein is CASSFVANEQFF. DNA for the CDR3: TGTGCCAGCAGCTTCGTTGCGAATGAGCAGTTCTTC.

The chain combines TRBV6-5 with TRBJ2-3; D perhaps matches TRBD2 (5 bases). The CDR3 contains 13 residues. Germline V gives CDR1 MNHEY, CDR2 SVGAGI. Trimming removed 7 bases at V and 2 bases at J, with 10 bases between. The CDR3, as DNA: TGTGCCAGCATGAGGGCAGACACAGATACGCAGTATTTT. It specifies CASMRADTDTQYF.

This sequence joins TRBV4-1 and TRBJ2-2, with TRBD2 as a possible D gene (6 bases). This CDR3 spans 15 amino acids. Trimming pared 0 bases from V and 5 bases from J, leaving 10 bases between. Germline CDR1 reads MGHRA; CDR2 reads YSYEKL. The CDR3 coding sequence is TGCGCCAGCAGCCAAGATTTGGCGGGGACCGGGGAGCTGTTTTTT. Its protein product is CASSQDLAGTGELFF.

V and J are TRBV7-9 and TRBJ2-4; TRBD2 is a possible D gene (6 bases). In germline, CDR1 is SEHNR, CDR2 FQNEAQ (reference sequence). Trimming stripped 6 bases from V and 11 bases from J, with 17 bases between. CDR3 length: 13 residues. The CDR3 spells CASSVGTQRVQYF. The DNA of the CDR3 is TGTGCCAGCAGTGTGGGGACTCAAAGGGTTCAGTACTTC.

The chain recombines TRBV7-8 with TRBJ2-7, with 7 bases lining up with TRBD1. The CDR3 contains 15 residues. The germline CDR1 and CDR2 sequences are SGHVS and FQNEAQ. V was pared by 1 base and J by 4 bases, with 7 bases of the junction left unmatched. CDR3 sequence reads: CASSLERGRDYEQYF. As DNA, the CDR3 is TGTGCCAGCAGCTTAGAAAGGGGGCGTGATTACGAGCAGTACTTC. Together with reference TRBV7-8 and TRBJ2-7, the CDR3 gives the full variable domain: GAGVSQSPRYKVAKRGQDVALRCDPISGHVSLFWYQQALGQGPEFLTYFQNEAQLDKSGLPSDRFFAERPEGSVSTLKIQRTQQEDSAVYLCASSLERGRDYEQYFGPGTRLTVT.

CDR3 residues: CASRDSPGQGAYEQYF. CDR3 nucleotides: TGCGCCAGCAGGGACAGCCCGGGACAGGGGGCCTACGAGCAGTACTTC. This chain connects TRBV5-1 to TRBJ2-7, with TRBD1 matching over 11 bases. Germline V gene lookup returns CDR1 SGHRS and CDR2 YFSETQ. The CDR3 is made up of 16 amino acids. V shed 5 bases, J shed 2 bases, and the junction held 9 bases outside the gene matches.

CDR3 nucleotide sequence: TGTGCCAGCACCTTACAGGGGGCGGGGAATTCACCCCTCCACTTT. Amino acid sequence: CASTLQGAGNSPLHF. The chain combines TRBV6-5 with TRBJ1-6; 9 positions agree with TRBD1. CDR1 and CDR2 from the germline V gene are MNHEY and SVGAGI. The length of the CDR3 is 15 residues. V lost 7 bases, J lost 7 bases, and 8 bases stayed unmatched.

This clone was picked up one time. This chain links TRBV6-1 with TRBJ1-6, with 12 bases identical to TRBD1. The trim removed 4 bases at V and 5 bases at J, leaving 3 bases unmatched. This CDR3 contains 16 residues. Germline V gene lookup returns CDR1 MNHNS and CDR2 SASEGT. CDR3 sequence: CASSVGTGGNNSPLHF. For the CDR3, the DNA is TGTGCCAGCAGTGTTGGGACAGGGGGCAATAATTCACCCCTCCACTTT.

The genes are TRBV2 and TRBJ1-5; TRBD1 might be the D (6 bases). V lost 5 bases and J lost 1, with 12 bases in between. Germline V gene lookup returns CDR1 SNHLY and CDR2 FYNNEI. There are 15 residues in the CDR3. DNA of the CDR3: TGTGCCAGCAGTAAGACAGGCCTGAGCAATCAGCCCCAGCATTTT. Its translation is CASSKTGLSNQPQHF.

J is TRBJ2-1 and V is TRBV29-1; 9 bases match TRBD2. This CDR3 spans 15 amino acids. Germline V gene lookup returns CDR1 SQVTM and CDR2 ANQGSEA. Trimming took 3 bases from V and 6 from J; bases not matched to a gene: 9. The CDR3 sequence is CSVDPTSGGFNEQFF. For the CDR3, the DNA is TGCAGCGTTGATCCGACTAGCGGTGGTTTCAATGAGCAGTTCTTC.

V and J are TRBV18 and TRBJ2-7; 7 positions agree with TRBD2. There are 15 residues in the CDR3. Germline V gives CDR1 KGHSH, CDR2 LQKENI. V gave up 2 bases and J gave up 2 bases; unmatched junction bases: 6. The CDR3 sequence: CASSPIQGGAYEQYF. The CDR3 region has the DNA TGTGCCAGCTCACCAATCCAGGGAGGGGCCTACGAGCAGTACTTC.

The chain combines TRBV6-1 with TRBJ1-5, with 9 bases aligning to TRBD1. V was clipped by 3 bases and J by 4 bases; unmatched bases: 1. This CDR3 comprises 14 residues. CDR1 and CDR2 from the germline V gene are MNHNS and SASEGT. DNA of the CDR3: TGTGCCAGCAGTGAGGACAGGGGTAATCAGCCCCAGCATTTT. Residues: CASSEDRGNQPQHF.

The chain carries TRBV5-8 and TRBJ1-4; maybe TRBD1 (5 bases). Germline V lookup: CDR1 SGHTS, CDR2 YDEGEE. With 4 bases removed from V and 7 bases from J, the gap between germline ends came to 17 bases. This CDR3 has 15 amino acids. The CDR3, as DNA: TGTGCCAGCAGCGGGGGACTCCGGAAGGGTGAAAAACTGTTTTTT. Translation: CASSGGLRKGEKLFF.

The chain combines TRBV7-9 with TRBJ1-1; possible D gene TRBD1, 5 bases. V lost 5 bases to trimming and J lost 2 bases, with 15 bases between them. The CDR3 is 15 residues long. Germline V lookup: CDR1 SEHNR, CDR2 FQNEAQ (reference sequence). DNA of the CDR3: TGTGCCAGCAGCCCACCCGGGGGGGGTAACACTGAAGCTTTCTTT. It codes for CASSPPGGGNTEAFF.

The V and J genes are TRBV7-9 and TRBJ1-1, with D possibly TRBD1 on 5 matching bases. Germline CDR1 reads SEHNR; CDR2 reads FQNEAQ (reference sequence). This CDR3 region has 16 residues. Between the trimmed V and J ends, which lost 3 bases and 1 base, there was a span of 15 bases. The CDR3 spells CASSLGTGDPNTEAFF. DNA of the CDR3: TGTGCCAGCAGCTTGGGGACGGGGGATCCGAACACTGAAGCTTTCTTT.

The V gene is TRBV5-1, the J gene TRBJ2-7, with 7 bases lining up with TRBD1. The CDR3 is 13 amino acids. Germline V gene lookup returns CDR1 SGHRS and CDR2 YFSETQ. Trimming cost V 3 bases and J 3 bases; bases outside gene matches: 3. The CDR3: CASSSRTGYEQYF. For the CDR3, the DNA is TGCGCCAGCAGCTCGCGGACAGGCTACGAGCAGTACTTC.

The chain uses TRBV7-3 and TRBJ2-2; D ambiguous. Trimming removed 3 bases at V and 1 base at J, with 9 bases between. The CDR3 extends over 15 amino acids. The germline V gene has CDR1 SGHTA and CDR2 FQGTGA. CDR3 nucleotide sequence: TGTGCCAGCAGCTTGGGCAGGCAGAACACCGGGGAGCTGTTTTTT. As protein: CASSLGRQNTGELFF.

This chain links TRBV5-1 with TRBJ1-1, with a weak D call TRBD1 (5 bases). V shed 3 bases and J shed 2 bases, with 8 bases lying between them. This CDR3 has 13 residues. Germline CDR1 is SGHRS and CDR2 is YFSETQ. The CDR3 reads CASSWTRNTEAFF. The CDR3 DNA reads TGCGCCAGCAGCTGGACAAGAAACACTGAAGCTTTCTTT.